This T cell receptor (beta chain) was identified in a study of cytomegalovirus exposure and HLA in healthy donors. Germline CDR1 and CDR2: MNHNY and SVGAGI (reference sequence). This CDR3 has 13 amino acids. V gave up 2 bases and J gave up 6 bases, with 11 bases separating them. Primers included in the PCR were 60 Vbeta and 13 Jbeta primers. TCRdb's copy holds only in-frame clones and misses some; the assay was immunoSEQ multiplex PCR. The sample shows approximately 120,000 clones, around 74% of them seen only once. This clone was detected only a few times. Its antigen is still unknown. Study-wide results and limits: In vitro experiments confirmed that a few CMV-associated chains were specific for CMV antigens.

The receptor was isolated from a woman aged 45-65 years in good health and CMV-seropositive. This chain links TRBV6-6 with TRBJ2-7; possibly TRBD1 for D (6 bases). Material for sequencing was PBMCs. The CDR3 reads CASSYPQGTEQYF. As DNA, the CDR3 is TGTGCCAGCAGTTACCCTCAGGGGACCGAGCAGTACTTC.